A selection of T cell receptor beta chains follows, all from one sample in a study of T cells in Graves' hyperthyroidism and ophthalmopathy. MiXCR, run by TCRdb on the multiplex PCR reads, gives a single entry per CDR3 protein. The sample carries around 760,000 distinct CDR3 sequences, 30% to 40% recorded once. The specimen sequenced was blood. Source of these receptors: a woman aged 40 to 50 with Graves' hyperthyroidism. The CDR3 runs from the conserved cysteine through the conserved F or W. D genes are given only for firm matches. Expanded clones get a size class; other rows say once, few or many, or leave the size out.

v_call: TRBV6-4
d_call: NA
clone_size: NA
j_call: TRBJ2-6
cdr3_length: 20
cdr3_aa: CASSDSRQLRTSSGANVLTF
cdr3_nt: TGTGCCAGCAGTGACTCGAGGCAGTTAAGAACGAGCTCTGGGGCCAACGTCCTGACTTTC

v_call: TRBV5-1
d_call: TRBD1
clone_size: NA
j_call: TRBJ1-4
cdr3_length: 16
cdr3_aa: CASSLTGRLTNEKLFF
cdr3_nt: TGCGCCAGCAGCCTGACAGGGCGGCTTACTAATGAAAAACTGTTTTTT

v_call: TRBV28
d_call: NA
clone_size: NA
j_call: TRBJ2-5
cdr3_length: 15
cdr3_aa: CASSLRGWFQETQYF
cdr3_nt: TGTGCCAGCAGTTTAAGGGGCTGGTTCCAAGAGACCCAGTACTTC

v_call: TRBV10-3
d_call: NA
clone_size: few
j_call: TRBJ1-1
cdr3_length: 12
cdr3_aa: CASSPGRRSAFF
cdr3_nt: TGTGCCAGCAGTCCCGGGCGACGGTCAGCTTTCTTT

v_call: TRBV7-9
d_call: NA
clone_size: NA
j_call: TRBJ2-5
cdr3_length: 12
cdr3_aa: CASYSDRRTQYF
cdr3_nt: TGTGCCAGCTACTCGGACCGGAGGACCCAGTACTTC

v_call: TRBV10-3
d_call: NA
clone_size: NA
j_call: TRBJ1-1
cdr3_length: 13
cdr3_aa: CASSESGGTEAFF
cdr3_nt: TGTGCCAGCAGTGAAAGCGGGGGCACTGAAGCTTTCTTT

v_call: TRBV10-2
d_call: NA
clone_size: NA
j_call: TRBJ1-5
cdr3_length: 15
cdr3_aa: CASSPQGNSNQPQHF
cdr3_nt: TGTGCCAGCAGCCCACAGGGAAATAGCAATCAGCCCCAGCATTTT

v_call: TRBV24-1
d_call: NA
clone_size: many
j_call: TRBJ1-5
cdr3_length: 14
cdr3_aa: CATSEGLSNQPQHF
cdr3_nt: TGTGCCACCAGTGAAGGCCTTAGCAATCAGCCCCAGCATTTT

v_call: TRBV24-1
d_call: NA
clone_size: NA
j_call: TRBJ1-5
cdr3_length: 14
cdr3_aa: CASSLSNSNQPQHF
cdr3_nt: TGTGCCAGCAGTTTATCCAATAGCAATCAGCCCCAGCATTTT

v_call: TRBV4-1
d_call: NA
clone_size: few
j_call: TRBJ1-4
cdr3_length: 15
cdr3_aa: CASSQELRLREKLFF
cdr3_nt: TGCGCCAGCAGCCAAGAATTACGGTTGCGTGAAAAACTGTTTTTT

v_call: TRBV6-4
d_call: NA
clone_size: NA
j_call: TRBJ2-1
cdr3_length: 14
cdr3_aa: CASSDLRSSNEQFF
cdr3_nt: TGTGCCAGCAGTGATCTCCGTAGTAGCAATGAGCAGTTCTTC

v_call: TRBV10-3
d_call: NA
clone_size: many
j_call: TRBJ1-1
cdr3_length: 13
cdr3_aa: CAISAGEDTEAFF
cdr3_nt: TGTGCCATCAGTGCAGGAGAGGACACTGAAGCTTTCTTT

v_call: TRBV29-1
d_call: TRBD2
clone_size: many
j_call: TRBJ2-2
cdr3_length: 13
cdr3_aa: CSVSGIDTGELFF
cdr3_nt: TGCAGCGTGAGCGGGATCGACACCGGGGAGCTGTTTTTT

v_call: TRBV12-3/TRBV12-4
d_call: NA
clone_size: NA
j_call: TRBJ1-5
cdr3_length: 16
cdr3_aa: CASSLAPAYSNQPQHF
cdr3_nt: TGTGCCAGCAGTTTAGCCCCAGCTTATAGCAATCAGCCCCAGCATTTT

v_call: TRBV7-1
d_call: TRBD1
clone_size: NA
j_call: TRBJ1-2
cdr3_length: 14
cdr3_aa: CASSSGTGTYGYTF
cdr3_nt: TGTGCCAGCAGCTCCGGGACAGGGACCTATGGCTACACCTTC

v_call: TRBV12-3/TRBV12-4
d_call: TRBD2
clone_size: many
j_call: TRBJ2-7
cdr3_length: 15
cdr3_aa: CASTSAGGARYEQYF
cdr3_nt: TGTGCCAGCACCTCCGCGGGGGGGGCTAGGTACGAGCAGTACTTC

v_call: TRBV4-3
d_call: NA
clone_size: NA
j_call: TRBJ2-2
cdr3_length: 17
cdr3_aa: CASSQETGTANTGELFF
cdr3_nt: TGCGCCAGCAGCCAAGAAACCGGGACGGCGAACACCGGGGAGCTGTTTTTT

v_call: TRBV11-2
d_call: NA
clone_size: few
j_call: TRBJ1-1
cdr3_length: 13
cdr3_aa: CASSQLVTTEAFF
cdr3_nt: TGTGCCAGCAGCCAACTCGTGACCACTGAAGCTTTCTTT

v_call: TRBV24-1
d_call: NA
clone_size: NA
j_call: TRBJ1-5
cdr3_length: 17
cdr3_aa: CATSEYATGKGDQPQHF
cdr3_nt: TGTGCCACCAGTGAATACGCGACAGGTAAGGGGGATCAGCCCCAGCATTTT

v_call: TRBV5-5
d_call: NA
clone_size: few
j_call: TRBJ2-7
cdr3_length: 14
cdr3_aa: CASSPEGSSYEQYF
cdr3_nt: TGTGCCAGCAGCCCCGAGGGCAGCTCCTACGAGCAGTACTTC

v_call: TRBV6-4
d_call: NA
clone_size: few
j_call: TRBJ1-2
cdr3_length: 16
cdr3_aa: CASSDLGTRGYGGYTF
cdr3_nt: TGTGCCAGCAGTGATCTCGGGACGAGGGGCTACGGTGGCTACACCTTC

v_call: TRBV19
d_call: NA
clone_size: few
j_call: TRBJ1-5
cdr3_length: 16
cdr3_aa: CASSQGSSYSNQPQHF
cdr3_nt: TGTGCCAGCAGCCAAGGGTCCAGCTATAGCAATCAGCCCCAGCATTTT

v_call: TRBV9
d_call: NA
clone_size: few
j_call: TRBJ1-1
cdr3_length: 15
cdr3_aa: CASSVGFSGHDEAFF
cdr3_nt: TGTGCCAGCAGCGTAGGTTTCAGCGGACATGATGAAGCTTTCTTT

v_call: TRBV29-1
d_call: NA
clone_size: NA
j_call: TRBJ1-1
cdr3_length: 13
cdr3_aa: CSVGTGLNTEAFF
cdr3_nt: TGCAGCGTCGGAACGGGTCTGAACACTGAAGCTTTCTTT

v_call: TRBV20-1
d_call: NA
clone_size: many
j_call: TRBJ1-3
cdr3_length: 15
cdr3_aa: CSARDSQAGYLTIYF
cdr3_nt: TGCAGTGCTAGAGATTCTCAGGCAGGCTACCTGACCATATATTTT

v_call: TRBV9
d_call: NA
clone_size: few
j_call: TRBJ1-4
cdr3_length: 16
cdr3_aa: CASSPGRSNTPEKLFF
cdr3_nt: TGTGCCAGCAGCCCAGGACGGTCTAATACACCTGAAAAACTGTTTTTT

v_call: TRBV29-1
d_call: NA
clone_size: few
j_call: TRBJ1-2
cdr3_length: 14
cdr3_aa: CSVETISVKYGYTF
cdr3_nt: TGCAGCGTTGAGACAATTAGCGTGAAATATGGCTACACCTTC

v_call: TRBV29-1
d_call: NA
clone_size: NA
j_call: TRBJ1-5
cdr3_length: 15
cdr3_aa: CSVTNQGDSNQPQHF
cdr3_nt: TGCAGCGTCACTAATCAAGGGGATTCCAATCAGCCCCAGCATTTT

v_call: TRBV7-9
d_call: NA
clone_size: NA
j_call: TRBJ2-5
cdr3_length: 12
cdr3_aa: CASSLVQKTQYF
cdr3_nt: TGTGCCAGCAGCTTGGTCCAAAAGACCCAGTACTTC

v_call: TRBV20-1
d_call: TRBD2
clone_size: NA
j_call: TRBJ2-5
cdr3_length: 17
cdr3_aa: CSARGGGPRGGSETQYF
cdr3_nt: TGCAGTGCCCGGGGCGGGGGTCCAAGGGGAGGCTCGGAGACCCAGTACTTC

v_call: TRBV24-1
d_call: NA
clone_size: NA
j_call: TRBJ2-7
cdr3_length: 10
cdr3_aa: CATSKIEQYF
cdr3_nt: TGTGCCACCAGTAAGATCGAGCAGTACTTC

v_call: TRBV20-1
d_call: TRBD1
clone_size: NA
j_call: TRBJ2-7
cdr3_length: 15
cdr3_aa: CSARGGGDRGPEQYF
cdr3_nt: TGCAGTGCTAGAGGTGGGGGGGACAGGGGCCCCGAGCAGTACTTC

v_call: TRBV7-2
d_call: TRBD1
clone_size: NA
j_call: TRBJ2-3
cdr3_length: 15
cdr3_aa: CASSRQGAITDTQYF
cdr3_nt: TGTGCCAGCAGCCGACAGGGGGCTATCACAGATACGCAGTATTTT

v_call: TRBV20-1
d_call: TRBD2
clone_size: NA
j_call: TRBJ2-3
cdr3_length: 16
cdr3_aa: CSARPTRLARKDTQYF
cdr3_nt: TGCAGTGCTAGACCAACGCGACTAGCGAGAAAAGATACGCAGTATTTT

v_call: TRBV7-7
d_call: NA
clone_size: many
j_call: TRBJ2-2
cdr3_length: 15
cdr3_aa: CASSLEFKSTGELFF
cdr3_nt: TGTGCTAGCAGCTTAGAGTTCAAGTCCACCGGGGAGCTGTTTTTT

v_call: TRBV7-9
d_call: TRBD1
clone_size: many
j_call: TRBJ1-3
cdr3_length: 17
cdr3_aa: CASSLRGQTFSGNTIYF
cdr3_nt: TGTGCCAGCAGCTTAAGGGGACAGACCTTCTCTGGAAACACCATATATTTT

v_call: TRBV11-2
d_call: NA
clone_size: NA
j_call: TRBJ1-3
cdr3_length: 16
cdr3_aa: CASSQAPTLSGNTIYF
cdr3_nt: TGCGCCAGCAGCCAAGCTCCCACACTCTCTGGAAACACCATATATTTT

v_call: TRBV7-9
d_call: NA
clone_size: few
j_call: TRBJ2-2
cdr3_length: 16
cdr3_aa: CASTDSGVSNTGELFF
cdr3_nt: TGTGCCAGCACCGACTCGGGGGTTTCGAACACCGGGGAGCTGTTTTTT

v_call: TRBV5-1
d_call: TRBD2
clone_size: few
j_call: TRBJ2-6
cdr3_length: 17
cdr3_aa: CASSLRTSSSGANVLTF
cdr3_nt: TGCGCCAGCAGCTTGAGGACTAGCAGTTCTGGGGCCAACGTCCTGACTTTC

v_call: TRBV7-2
d_call: NA
clone_size: few
j_call: TRBJ2-7
cdr3_length: 13
cdr3_aa: CASSPGGMYEQYF
cdr3_nt: TGTGCCAGCAGCCCGGGGGGCATGTACGAGCAGTACTTC

v_call: TRBV20-1
d_call: NA
clone_size: many
j_call: TRBJ2-7
cdr3_length: 14
cdr3_aa: CSARARGAFYEQYF
cdr3_nt: TGCAGTGCTAGAGCAAGGGGGGCCTTCTACGAGCAGTACTTC